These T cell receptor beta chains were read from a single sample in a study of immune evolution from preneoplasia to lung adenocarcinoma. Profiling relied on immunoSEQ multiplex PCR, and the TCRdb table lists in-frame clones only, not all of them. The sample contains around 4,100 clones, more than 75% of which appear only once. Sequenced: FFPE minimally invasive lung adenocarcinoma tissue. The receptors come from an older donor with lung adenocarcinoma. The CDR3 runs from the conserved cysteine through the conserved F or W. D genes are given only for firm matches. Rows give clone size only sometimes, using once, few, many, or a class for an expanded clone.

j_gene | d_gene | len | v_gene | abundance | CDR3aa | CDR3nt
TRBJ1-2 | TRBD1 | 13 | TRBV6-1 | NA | CATRMTGLYGYTF | TGTGCCACCCGGATGACAGGGCTTTATGGCTACACCTTC
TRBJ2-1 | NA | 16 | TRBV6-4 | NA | CASSDLAGFSYNEQFF | TGTGCCAGCAGTGACTTGGCAGGATTCTCCTACAATGAGCAGTTCTTC
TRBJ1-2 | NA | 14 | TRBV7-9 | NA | CASSLPGEGYGYTF | TGTGCCAGCAGCTTACCGGGGGAAGGCTATGGCTACACCTTC
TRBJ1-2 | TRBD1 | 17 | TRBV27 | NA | CASSLPGQGVVGYGYTF | TGTGCCAGCAGTCTCCCAGGACAGGGGGTGGTGGGGTATGGCTACACCTTC
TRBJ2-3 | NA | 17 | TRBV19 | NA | CASNRKGLPKPTDTQYF | TGTGCCAGTAACCGTAAAGGGCTGCCAAAACCCACAGATACGCAGTATTTT
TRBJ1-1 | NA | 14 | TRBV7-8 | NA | CASSLATTGSQAFF | TGTGCCAGCAGCTTAGCCACCACCGGTAGCCAAGCTTTCTTT
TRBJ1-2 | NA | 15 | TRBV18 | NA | CASSHLDPWDYGYTF | TGTGCCAGCTCCCATCTTGACCCCTGGGACTATGGCTACACCTTC
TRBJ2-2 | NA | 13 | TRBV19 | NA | CASSSRVSGELFF | TGTGCCAGTAGTTCCAGGGTTAGCGGGGAGCTGTTTTTT
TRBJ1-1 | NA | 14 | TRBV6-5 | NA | CASSYERVSTEAFF | TGTGCCAGCAGTTATGAAAGGGTGAGCACTGAAGCTTTCTTT
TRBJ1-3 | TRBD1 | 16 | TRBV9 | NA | CASSVRAGGSGNTIYF | TGTGCCAGCAGCGTCCGGGCAGGGGGCTCTGGAAACACCATATATTTT
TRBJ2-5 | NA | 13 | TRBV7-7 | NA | CASSLEGLGTQYF | TGTGCTAGCAGCTTAGAGGGTTTGGGGACCCAGTACTTC
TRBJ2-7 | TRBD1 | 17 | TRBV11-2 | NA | CASSRAPGQGASYEQYF | TGTGCCAGCAGCAGAGCACCGGGACAGGGGGCCTCTTACGAGCAGTACTTC
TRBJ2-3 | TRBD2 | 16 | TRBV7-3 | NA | CASSLLAGGPTDTQYF | TGTGCCAGCAGCTTACTAGCGGGAGGGCCCACAGATACGCAGTATTTT
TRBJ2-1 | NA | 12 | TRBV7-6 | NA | CASSPGFLAVVF | TGTGCCAGCAGCCCCGGTTTCCTTGCAGTGGTCTTC
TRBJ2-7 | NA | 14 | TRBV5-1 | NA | CASSAGLVRAEQYF | TGCGCCAGCAGCGCAGGATTGGTTCGAGCCGAGCAGTACTTC
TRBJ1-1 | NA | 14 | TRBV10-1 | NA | CASRDLRSNTEAFF | TGCGCCAGCAGAGACCTCCGGTCCAACACTGAAGCTTTCTTT
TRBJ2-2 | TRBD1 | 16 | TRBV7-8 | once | CASTPTDRTNTGELFF | TGTGCCAGCACGCCAACGGACAGGACGAACACCGGGGAGCTGTTTTTT
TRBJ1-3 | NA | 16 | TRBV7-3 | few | CVKALRPLGPGNTIYF | TGTGTCAAAGCCCTCAGACCCCTAGGGCCTGGAAACACCATATATTTT
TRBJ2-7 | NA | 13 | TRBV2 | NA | CASRSGSIYEQYF | TGTGCCAGCAGGTCAGGGTCGATTTACGAGCAGTACTTC
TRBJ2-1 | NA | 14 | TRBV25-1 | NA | CASSDWLSYNEQFF | TGTGCCAGCAGTGATTGGCTCTCCTACAATGAGCAGTTCTTC
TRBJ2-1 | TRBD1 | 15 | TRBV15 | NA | CATSIGQGVDNEQFF | TGTGCCACCAGCATAGGACAGGGGGTGGACAATGAGCAGTTCTTC
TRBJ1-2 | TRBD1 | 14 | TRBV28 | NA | CASSKGQGTDGYTF | TGTGCCAGCAGTAAAGGACAGGGGACAGATGGCTACACCTTC
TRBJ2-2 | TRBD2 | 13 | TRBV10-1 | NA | CASSQRGAGELFF | TGCGCCAGCAGTCAGCGGGGGGCCGGGGAGCTGTTTTTT
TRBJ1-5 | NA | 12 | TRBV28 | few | CASSRSEQPQHF | TGTGCCAGCAGCCGCTCGGAGCAGCCCCAGCATTTT
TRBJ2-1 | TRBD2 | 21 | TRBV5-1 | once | CASSLEATGIHVAGGSNEQFF | TGCGCCAGCAGCTTGGAAGCGACAGGGATACATGTAGCGGGAGGGAGCAATGAGCAGTTCTTC
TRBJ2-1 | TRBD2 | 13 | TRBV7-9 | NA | CASSLGTSGEQFF | TGTGCCAGCAGCTTAGGGACTAGCGGCGAGCAGTTCTTC
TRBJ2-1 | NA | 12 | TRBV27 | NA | CASGKGYNEQFF | TGTGCCAGCGGGAAGGGCTACAATGAGCAGTTCTTC
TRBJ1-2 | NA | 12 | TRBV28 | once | CASSSRGYGYTF | TGTGCCAGCAGTTCCCGGGGATATGGCTACACCTTC
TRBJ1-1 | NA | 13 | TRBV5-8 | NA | CASSLIGGTEAFF | TGTGCCAGCAGCTTGATCGGGGGCACTGAAGCTTTCTTT
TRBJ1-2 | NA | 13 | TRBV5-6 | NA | CASSLRDIYGYTF | TGTGCCAGCAGCTTGAGGGACATCTATGGCTACACCTTC
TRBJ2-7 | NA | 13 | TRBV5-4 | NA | CASSLRGPHEQYF | TGTGCCAGCAGCTTAAGAGGGCCCCACGAGCAGTACTTC
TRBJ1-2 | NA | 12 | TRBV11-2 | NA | CASSLSTGSGTF | TGTGCCAGCAGCTTAAGTACAGGGTCCGGCACCTTC
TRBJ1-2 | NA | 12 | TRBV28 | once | CASSSVYYGYTF | TGTGCCAGCAGTTCCGTATACTATGGCTACACCTTC
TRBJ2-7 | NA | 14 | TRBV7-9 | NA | CASSWPYSGYEQYF | TGTGCCAGCAGCTGGCCATACTCGGGCTACGAGCAGTACTTC
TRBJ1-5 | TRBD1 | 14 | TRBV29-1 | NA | CSVLEQGAGQPQHF | TGCAGCGTTCTTGAACAGGGGGCAGGTCAGCCCCAGCATTTT
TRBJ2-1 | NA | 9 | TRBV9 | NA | CASSTQQFF | TGTGCCAGCAGCACCCAGCAGTTCTTC
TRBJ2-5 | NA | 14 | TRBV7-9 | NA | CASSLEGRVETQYF | TGTGCCAGCAGCTTGGAGGGGCGCGTGGAGACCCAGTACTTC